What follows are 10 T cell receptor beta chains derived from one specimen sequenced in a study of T-cell reconstitution after alpha-beta-depleted transplantation in children (dated by TCRdb to between 2015 and 2016). Library method: PCR. Sequencing took place on an Illumina HiSeq 2500. TCR library preparation used molecular barcoding, with unique molecular identifiers applied to normalize quantification of the TCRbeta repertoire. The raw public reads went through TCRdb reprocessing: fastp at Q25, MiXCR clone calling, in-frame beta chains kept. Here each entry gathers all rows of one CDR3 protein and keeps the most common genes and DNA. This sample holds around 370,000 distinct CDR3 sequences; around a tenth were observed only once. 2% to 2.5% of the sample is held by the ten biggest clonotypes. The sample here was PBMCs from the stem cell graft donor, taken from the stem cell graft. Source of these receptors: a human donor who donated a stem cell graft to a child with acute lymphoblastic leukemia.

V and J are TRBV7-8 and TRBJ2-2; 8 positions agree with TRBD1. The junction had 2 bases not matched to a gene; V was cut back by 8 bases and J by 0 bases. In germline, CDR1 is SGHVS, CDR2 FQNEAQ. The CDR3 is 14 residues long. CDR3 nucleotides: TGTGCCAGCTGGGACAGGACGAACACCGGGGAGCTGTTTTTT. Its protein product is CASWDRTNTGELFF.

This chain joins TRBV5-1 and TRBJ1-1; D remains ambiguous. This CDR3 contains 15 residues. The V end lost 0 bases, the J end lost 0 bases, and 9 bases lay between the germline ends. The germline gives CDR1 SGHRS, CDR2 YFSETQ. CDR3 nucleotides: TGCGCCAGCAGCTTGGCTGAGACACTGAACACTGAAGCTTTCTTT. Translating it yields CASSLAETLNTEAFF.

This clonotype was seen repeatedly, ten times or more. The V gene is TRBV20-1, the J gene TRBJ2-3, with unresolved D. Trimming cost V 3 bases and J 5 bases, with 6 bases left between them. Germline assignment: CDR1 DFQATT and CDR2 SNEGSKA (reference sequence). The CDR3 is 11 residues long. CDR3 region: CSASRGDTQYF. The CDR3 DNA reads TGCAGTGCTAGTAGAGGAGATACGCAGTATTTT.

The chain uses TRBV27 and TRBJ2-5; tentatively, D is TRBD1 or TRBD2 (5 bases each). Germline CDR1 reads MNHEY; CDR2 reads SMNVEV (reference sequence). V gave up 3 bases and J gave up 0 bases, with 11 bases separating them. The CDR3 is 15 residues long. The CDR3 reads CASSFIEGYQETQYF. CDR3 nucleotide sequence: TGTGCCAGCAGTTTCATCGAGGGGTACCAAGAGACCCAGTACTTC.

This clonotype was recorded a few times. The genes are TRBV5-1 and TRBJ1-4; 8 nucleotides match TRBD1. The CDR3 contains 15 residues. Trimming cost V 4 bases and J 8 bases; bases outside gene matches: 10. In germline, CDR1 is SGHRS, CDR2 YFSETQ. The CDR3 loop is CASSGDGQGWEKLFF. Here the CDR3 DNA reads TGCGCCAGCAGCGGTGACGGACAGGGTTGGGAAAAACTGTTTTTT. The complete variable domain, with remaining parts taken from reference TRBV5-1 and TRBJ1-4, reads KAGVTQTPRYLIKTRGQQVTLSCSPISGHRSVSWYQQTPGQGLQFLFEYFSETQRNKGNFPGRFSGRQFSNSRSEMNVSTLELGDSALYLCASSGDGQGWEKLFFGSGTQLSVL.

This clonotype was detected many times. CDR3 region: CASSRTGSTEAFF. CDR3 nucleotide sequence: TGTGCCAGCAGCCGGACAGGGAGCACTGAAGCTTTCTTT. V and J are TRBV7-9 and TRBJ1-1; 8 bases match TRBD1. The CDR3 consists of 13 residues. From germline, CDR1 is SEHNR and CDR2 FQNEAQ (reference sequence). V lost 5 bases to trimming and J lost 4 bases; unmatched junction nucleotides: 3.

This clonotype was found a few times. The junction departs from the called germline gene at one end, perhaps through a read error. The chain carries TRBV7-8 and TRBJ2-3; possibly TRBD2 for D (8 bases). CDR1 is SGHVS and CDR2 is FQNEAQ in the germline V gene. The CDR3 covers 12 residues. The CDR3: CASSLGDRLANF. The CDR3 nucleotides read TGTGCCAGCAGCTTAGGGGACAGACTAGCGAATTTT.

This clonotype has only a few counts. The rearrangement links TRBV27 to TRBJ2-1; 12 bases are shared with TRBD2. Germline assignment: CDR1 MNHEY and CDR2 SMNVEV (reference sequence). Unmatched junction bases numbered 3, after V lost 3 bases and J lost 6 bases. The CDR3 is 15 residues long. This CDR3 reads CASSFPGLAGNEQFF. In DNA, the CDR3 is TGTGCCAGCAGTTTCCCGGGACTAGCGGGCAATGAGCAGTTCTTC.

Only a few counts were recorded for this clonotype. The rearrangement joins TRBV30 to TRBJ2-7, with a possible D match to TRBD1 (6 bases). Germline CDR1 is GTSNPN and CDR2 is SVGIG (reference sequence). V lost 3 bases to trimming and J lost 3 bases, with 18 bases between them. CDR3 length: 15 residues. CDR3 residues: CAWRPSTGEVYEQYF. The CDR3 DNA follows: TGTGCCTGGAGGCCCTCGACAGGAGAAGTCTACGAGCAGTACTTC.

This clonotype was picked up a small number of times. The rearrangement uses TRBV4-3 and TRBJ2-2; tentatively, D is TRBD1 (7 bases). V was cut by 0 bases and J by 5 bases, with 19 bases left in between. The CDR3 loop spans 18 amino acids. Germline V gene lookup returns CDR1 LGHNA and CDR2 YSLEER. In nucleotides, the CDR3 is TGCGCCAGCAGCCAAGATCAGGGGGGACTCCCGGGGACCGGGGAGCTGTTTTTT. Its translation is CASSQDQGGLPGTGELFF.